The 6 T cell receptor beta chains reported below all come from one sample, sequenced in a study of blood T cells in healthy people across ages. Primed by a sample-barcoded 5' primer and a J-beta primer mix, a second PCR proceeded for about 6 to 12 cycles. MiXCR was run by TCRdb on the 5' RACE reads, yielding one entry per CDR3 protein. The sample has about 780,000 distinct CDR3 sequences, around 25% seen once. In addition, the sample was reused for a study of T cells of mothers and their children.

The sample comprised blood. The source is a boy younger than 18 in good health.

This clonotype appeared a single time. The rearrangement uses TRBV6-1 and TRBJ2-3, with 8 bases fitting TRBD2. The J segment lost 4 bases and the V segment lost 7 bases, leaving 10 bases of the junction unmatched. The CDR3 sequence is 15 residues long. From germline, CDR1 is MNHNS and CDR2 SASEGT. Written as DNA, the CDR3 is TGTGCCAGCACTGAGGGACTAGGAGGGGCAGATACGCAGTATTTT. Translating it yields CASTEGLGGADTQYF.

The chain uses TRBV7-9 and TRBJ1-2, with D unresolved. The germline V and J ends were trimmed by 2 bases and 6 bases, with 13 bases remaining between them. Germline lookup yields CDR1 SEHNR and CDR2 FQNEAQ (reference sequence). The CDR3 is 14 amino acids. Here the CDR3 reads CASSLSDPPDGYTF. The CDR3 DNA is TGTGCCAGCAGCTTATCGGACCCGCCAGATGGCTACACCTTC.

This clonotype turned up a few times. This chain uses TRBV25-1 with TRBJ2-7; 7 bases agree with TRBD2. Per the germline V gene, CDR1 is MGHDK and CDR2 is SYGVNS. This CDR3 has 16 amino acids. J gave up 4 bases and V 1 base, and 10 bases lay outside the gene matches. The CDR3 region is CASSESGGVKAYEQYF. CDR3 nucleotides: TGTGCCAGCAGTGAATCTGGGGGGGTGAAGGCTTACGAGCAGTACTTC.

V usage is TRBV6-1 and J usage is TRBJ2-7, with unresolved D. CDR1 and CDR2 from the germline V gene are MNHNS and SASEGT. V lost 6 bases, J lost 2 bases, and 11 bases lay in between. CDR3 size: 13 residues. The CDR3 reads CASRVMEAYEQYF. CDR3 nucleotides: TGTGCCAGCAGAGTTATGGAAGCCTACGAGCAGTACTTC.

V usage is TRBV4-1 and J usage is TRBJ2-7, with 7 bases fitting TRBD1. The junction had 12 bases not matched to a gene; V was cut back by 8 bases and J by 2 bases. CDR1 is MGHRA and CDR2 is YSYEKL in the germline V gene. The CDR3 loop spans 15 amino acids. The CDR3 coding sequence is TGCGCCAGCCGACCCCTTCCGGGACAGACCTACGAGCAGTACTTC. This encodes CASRPLPGQTYEQYF.

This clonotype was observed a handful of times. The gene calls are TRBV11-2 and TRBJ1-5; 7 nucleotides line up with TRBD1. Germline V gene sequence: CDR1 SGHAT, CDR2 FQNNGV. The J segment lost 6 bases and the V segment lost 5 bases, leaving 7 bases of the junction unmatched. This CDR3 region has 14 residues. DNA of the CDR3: TGTGCCAGCAGCACCTCCCCAGGGGGTCAGCCCCAGCATTTT. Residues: CASSTSPGGQPQHF.